This T cell receptor (beta chain) was sequenced for a study of blood T cell repertoires in COVID-19. Looking at the study overall: Acute and convalescent COVID-19 samples came from the United States, Italy and Spain.

Method: immunoSEQ multiplex PCR; TCRdb's copy keeps in-frame clones and lacks some. This table holds 100,000 or so clones, 88% found once. The sequencing sample was made of peripheral blood. The receptor was isolated from a woman aged 55-69 years with acute or convalescent COVID-19.

The CDR3 spells CSASQNGNTIYF. As DNA, the CDR3 is TGCAGTGCTAGTCAGAATGGAAACACCATATATTTT. The chain is built from TRBV20-1 and TRBJ1-3, with D unclear. CDR3 length: 12 residues. V was shortened by 3 bases and J by 3 bases, with 6 bases between the two germline ends. The germline V gene has CDR1 DFQATT and CDR2 SNEGSKA (reference sequence).